This entry features one T cell receptor (beta chain) sequence. Its antigen is undetermined. Trimming took 2 bases from V and 4 from J, leaving 9 bases between them. The length of the CDR3 is 14 residues. Germline CDR1 is SGHNT and CDR2 is YENEEA. Each CDR3 protein is one row after TCRdb ran MiXCR on the reads. The table lists just under 550,000 distinct CDR3 sequences, around 27% of them singletons, with less than 15% in the top ten. These data belong to a study of T cell repertoires in cytomegalovirus infection. Overall study results and limits: It was HLA-C-restricted CMV-specific TCR beta clonotypes that dominated the response ex vivo.

The clonotype comes from a human donor in good health (CMV status not recorded). Some clones in this sample may be carry-over from other donors' samples. The specimen was PBMCs. The J gene is TRBJ2-1, the V gene TRBV11-3; no firm D call. CDR3 residues: CASSLSPFYNEQFF. The CDR3 nucleotides read TGTGCCAGCAGCTTATCCCCGTTTTACAATGAGCAGTTCTTC.